Listed here are 25 T cell receptor beta chains from one sample, sequenced in a study of T cell responses to AZD1222 COVID-19 vaccine. The data were produced by immunoSEQ multiplex PCR, yet TCRdb's version contains in-frame clones alone and is incomplete. This table has 120,000 to 150,000 clones, roughly 90% appearing once. The sample consisted of peripheral blood, taken 28 days after the second AZD1222 dose. The receptors originated from an adult who received the AZD1222 COVID-19 vaccine.

V usage is TRBV2 and J usage is TRBJ1-4, with D unclear. From germline, CDR1 is SNHLY and CDR2 FYNNEI. The CDR3 runs to 14 residues. V shed 8 bases and J shed 3 bases, with 13 bases lying between them. Here the CDR3 reads CASLTRKPNEKLFF. The CDR3, as DNA: TGTGCCAGCCTAACACGTAAACCTAATGAAAAACTGTTTTTT.

The rearrangement uses TRBV3-1 (or the pseudogene TRBV3-2) and TRBJ1-6; weak D call: TRBD1 (5 bases). Trimming left V 2 bases short and J 9 bases short, with 8 bases between. From germline, CDR1 is LGHDT and CDR2 YNNKEL (reference sequence). The CDR3 spans 13 residues. Here the CDR3 reads CASSQRGSSPLHF. For the CDR3, the DNA is TGTGCCAGCAGCCAACGGGGCAGTTCACCCCTCCACTTT.

This chain joins TRBV7-2 and TRBJ2-1, with D possibly TRBD2 on 6 matching bases. CDR1 and CDR2 (germline): SGHTA, FQGNSA. The CDR3 contains 15 residues. The V end lost 6 bases, the J end lost 5 bases, and 17 bases lay between the germline ends. CDR3 in DNA: TGTGCCAGCAGAGACCCGGGAGCCGGGAACAATGAGCAGTTCTTC. Translating gives CASRDPGAGNNEQFF.

The J gene is TRBJ1-6, the V gene TRBV6-5; D ambiguous. Per germline, CDR1 MNHEY and CDR2 SVGAGI. V was shortened by 0 bases and J by 0 bases, with 6 bases between the two germline ends. The CDR3 runs 16 residues. Written as DNA, the CDR3 is TGTGCCAGCAGTTACTCGGAGAGCTCCTATAATTCACCCCTCCACTTT. It is translated as CASSYSESSYNSPLHF.

The chain links TRBV14 to TRBJ2-7; D gene uncertain. The CDR3 length is 13 residues. Looked up from germline, CDR1 is SGHDN and CDR2 is FVKESK. Trimming took off 6 bases at V and 3 bases at J, with 12 bases between the two ends. The CDR3 region has the DNA TGTGCCAGCAGTCATAGACCGGGCTACGAGCAGTACTTC. Protein product: CASSHRPGYEQYF.

This clone was observed a single time. The chain combines TRBV5-1 with TRBJ2-5; D might be TRBD1 (6 bases). The germline gives CDR1 SGHRS, CDR2 YFSETQ. This CDR3 is 18 amino acids long. Trimming left V 0 bases short and J 1 base short, with 19 bases between. CDR3 in DNA: TGCGCCAGCAGCTTGGGCCCTCTTAGGGGGACGATCCAAGAGACCCAGTACTTC. It codes for CASSLGPLRGTIQETQYF.

J is TRBJ1-2 and V is TRBV19; 9 bases fit TRBD1. V was clipped by 3 bases and J by 5 bases; unmatched bases: 7. The CDR3 has 15 residues. CDR1 LNHDA and CDR2 SQIVND come from the germline V gene (reference sequence). DNA of the CDR3: TGTGCCAGTAGTATCTCCGGGACAGGGAGTTATGGCTACACCTTC. This gives the protein CASSISGTGSYGYTF.

This chain uses TRBV5-4 with TRBJ1-1; no firm D call. Deletions cut 0 bases from V and 1 base from J, with 10 bases between. Germline V gene data show CDR1 as SGHNT and CDR2 as YYREEE (reference sequence). The CDR3 consists of 15 residues. The CDR3 protein is CASSLGVRGNTEAFF. CDR3 nucleotide sequence: TGTGCCAGCAGCTTGGGGGTGAGAGGGAACACTGAAGCTTTCTTT.

This clone was observed a single time. The J gene is TRBJ1-1, the V gene TRBV28, with D hard to call. The V end was cut by 8 bases, the J end by 1 base, with 14 bases between. The CDR3 sequence is 14 residues long. CDR1 is MDHEN, CDR2 SYDVKM, per germline. The CDR3: CASSPLIPNTEAFF. The CDR3 DNA reads as TGTGCCAGCTCCCCCCTAATTCCGAACACTGAAGCTTTCTTT.

In its sample, this clone was seen once. The chain combines TRBV19 with TRBJ1-1; a possible D gene is TRBD1 (5 bases). V lost 11 bases, J lost 5 bases, and 21 bases lay in between. This CDR3 region has 14 residues. From germline, CDR1 is LNHDA and CDR2 SQIVND (reference sequence). This CDR3 reads CASQRSTGPTEAFF. In DNA, the CDR3 is TGTGCCTCCCAAAGGAGTACAGGTCCTACTGAAGCTTTCTTT.

This chain links TRBV6-1 with TRBJ2-6; no clear D gene. The CDR3 has 14 residues. Per germline, CDR1 MNHNS and CDR2 SASEGT. V gave up 3 bases and J gave up 2 bases, with 5 bases separating them. The CDR3 loop reads CASSDTAGANVLTF. The CDR3 DNA reads as TGTGCCAGCAGTGACACAGCTGGGGCCAACGTCCTGACTTTC.

J is TRBJ1-3 and V is TRBV5-1; TRBD1 agrees at 12 bases. Germline loops: CDR1 SGHRS, CDR2 YFSETQ. The V gene end was trimmed by 5 bases and the J gene end by 3 bases; junction bases not matched to a gene: 3. CDR3 length equals 15 residues. The CDR3 loop is CASRRDRGLGNTIYF. Written as DNA, the CDR3 is TGCGCCAGCAGGAGGGACAGGGGGCTTGGAAACACCATATATTTT.

The chain links TRBV7-2 to TRBJ1-2; 9 bases agree with TRBD1. This CDR3 has 14 residues. CDR1 is SGHTA, CDR2 FQGNSA, per germline. V gave up 1 base and J gave up 8 bases; unmatched junction bases: 5. CDR3: CASSLDGTGLGYTF. In DNA, the CDR3 is TGTGCCAGCAGCTTAGATGGGACAGGGTTGGGCTACACCTTC.

The CDR3 here is CASHTSGKGNEQFF. The CDR3 DNA is TGTGCCAGCCATACTAGCGGGAAGGGCAATGAGCAGTTCTTC. V usage is TRBV2 and J usage is TRBJ2-1, with TRBD2 identical over 10 bases. Germline assignment: CDR1 SNHLY and CDR2 FYNNEI. V shed 8 bases and J 6 bases; nucleotides not matched to a gene: 7. CDR3 size: 14 residues.

The V gene is TRBV11-2, the J gene TRBJ2-1, with D possibly being TRBD1 (6 bases). V lost 5 bases and J 7 bases, leaving 9 bases between the germline ends. CDR3 length: 12 amino acids. Germline V gives CDR1 SGHAT, CDR2 FQNNGV. The CDR3 is CASSERGNEQFF. CDR3 sequence (DNA): TGTGCCAGCAGCGAAAGGGGGAATGAGCAGTTCTTC. Variable domain in full (rest from reference TRBV11-2 and TRBJ2-1): EAGVAQSPRYKIIEKRQSVAFWCNPISGHATLYWYQQILGQGPKLLIQFQNNGVVDDSQLPKDRFSAERLKGVDSTLKIQPAKLEDSAVYLCASSERGNEQFFGPGTRLTVL.

The chain recombines TRBV9 with TRBJ2-2, with 8 nucleotides matching TRBD2. J lost 4 bases, V lost 0 bases, and 8 bases had no gene match. The length of the CDR3 is 17 residues. The V gene's germline CDR1 is SGDLS and CDR2 YYNGEE. CDR3 nucleotide sequence: TGTGCCAGCAGCGTAGTCCCTGGACTAGCCCGCACCGGGGAGCTGTTTTTT. It is translated as CASSVVPGLARTGELFF.

CDR3 DNA: TGTGCCAGCAGTTTGTCTTACGGGGAGCTGTTTTTT. Its protein product is CASSLSYGELFF. The V gene is TRBV12-3 or TRBV12-4, the J gene TRBJ2-2; D gene ambiguous. The CDR3 loop spans 12 amino acids. The V and J ends lost 3 bases and 7 bases respectively, with 6 bases between them.

The V gene is TRBV2, the J gene TRBJ2-5; 12 bases line up with TRBD1. CDR1 is SNHLY and CDR2 is FYNNEI in the germline V gene. The trim removed 4 bases at V and 4 bases at J, leaving 7 bases unmatched. This CDR3 spans 16 amino acids. CDR3 region: CASSVGDRGLGETQYF. The CDR3 DNA is TGTGCCAGCAGTGTAGGGGACAGGGGGCTCGGAGAGACCCAGTACTTC.

The chain recombines TRBV19 with TRBJ2-2; the D is unclear. The CDR3 runs 14 residues. Trimming took off 6 bases at V and 0 bases at J, with 8 bases between the two ends. CDR1 LNHDA and CDR2 SQIVND come from the germline V gene (reference sequence). CDR3 loop: CASSSGTNTGELFF. CDR3 nucleotide sequence: TGTGCCAGTAGCTCCGGCACGAACACCGGGGAGCTGTTTTTT.

This chain joins TRBV9 and TRBJ2-3; D unclear. Trimming cost V 1 base and J 0 bases, with 9 bases left between them. Per the germline V gene, CDR1 is SGDLS and CDR2 is YYNGEE. The CDR3 runs to 15 residues. CDR3: CASSVSSRSTDTQYF. In nucleotides, the CDR3 is TGTGCCAGCAGCGTATCGTCGAGAAGCACAGATACGCAGTATTTT.

The rearrangement uses TRBV3-1 (or the pseudogene TRBV3-2) and TRBJ1-5; no reliable D call. Per the germline V gene, CDR1 is LGHDT and CDR2 is YNNKEL (reference sequence). This CDR3 comprises 17 residues. Trimming cost V 0 bases and J 0 bases, with 12 bases left between them. In DNA, the CDR3 is TGTGCCAGCAGCCAAGACCCGGCGGGTTATAGCAATCAGCCCCAGCATTTT. It translates to CASSQDPAGYSNQPQHF.

CDR3 in DNA: TGCGCCAGCAGCCAAGAACGGGGCGGGGGCTACGAGCAGTACTTC. It is translated as CASSQERGGGYEQYF. This chain uses TRBV4-3 with TRBJ2-7, with TRBD2 matching over 7 bases. This CDR3 is built from 15 residues. V was clipped by 0 bases and J by 3 bases; unmatched bases: 5. Germline V gene sequence: CDR1 LGHNA, CDR2 YSLEER.

The chain uses TRBV9 and TRBJ1-1; D not resolved. Germline-derived CDR1 and CDR2 are SGDLS and YYNGEE. Trimming took 4 bases from V and 0 from J, leaving 7 bases between them. CDR3 length: 13 amino acids. In DNA, the CDR3 is TGTGCCAGCAGCCCCGACTTGAACACTGAAGCTTTCTTT. It specifies CASSPDLNTEAFF.

The J gene is TRBJ2-5, the V gene TRBV7-9, with D unresolved. V lost 5 bases and J lost 12, with 4 bases in between. The CDR3 totals 8 residues. Per germline, CDR1 SEHNR and CDR2 FQNEAQ (reference sequence). The CDR3 spells CASSPEYF. The CDR3 DNA reads as TGTGCCAGCAGCCCCGAGTACTTC. The variable domain in full, completed from reference TRBV7-9 and TRBJ2-5, reads DTGVSQNPRHKITKRGQNVTFRCDPISEHNRLYWYRQTLGQGPEFLTYFQNEAQLEKSRLLSDRFSAERPKGSFSTLEIQRTEQGDSAMYLCASSPEYFGPGTRLLVL.

This chain connects TRBV6-5 to TRBJ1-6, with 7 bases matching TRBD1. V was clipped by 4 bases and J by 8 bases; unmatched bases: 11. The CDR3 runs 16 residues. Germline V gives CDR1 MNHEY, CDR2 SVGAGI. This CDR3 reads CASSSPTGAGYSPLHF. Here the CDR3 DNA reads TGTGCCAGCAGTTCCCCCACAGGGGCGGGTTATTCACCCCTCCACTTT.